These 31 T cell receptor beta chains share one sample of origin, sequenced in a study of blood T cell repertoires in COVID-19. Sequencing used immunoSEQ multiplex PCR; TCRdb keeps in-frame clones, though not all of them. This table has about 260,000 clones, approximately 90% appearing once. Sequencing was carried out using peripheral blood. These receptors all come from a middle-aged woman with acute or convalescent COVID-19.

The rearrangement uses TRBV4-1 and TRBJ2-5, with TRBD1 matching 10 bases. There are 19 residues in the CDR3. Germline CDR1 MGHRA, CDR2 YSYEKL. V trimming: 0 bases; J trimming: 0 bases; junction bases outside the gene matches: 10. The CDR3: CASSQERDRGSPYQETQYF. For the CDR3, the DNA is TGCGCCAGCAGCCAAGAGCGGGACAGGGGCTCCCCGTACCAAGAGACCCAGTACTTC.

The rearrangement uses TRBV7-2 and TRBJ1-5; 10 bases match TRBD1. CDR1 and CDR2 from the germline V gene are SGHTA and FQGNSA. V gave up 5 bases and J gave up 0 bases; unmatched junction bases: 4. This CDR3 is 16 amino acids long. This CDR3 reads CASSTGQGRSNQPQHF. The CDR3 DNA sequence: TGTGCCAGCAGCACGGGACAGGGGCGTAGCAATCAGCCCCAGCATTTT. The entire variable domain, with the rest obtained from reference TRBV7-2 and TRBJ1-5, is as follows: GAGVSQSPSNKVTEKGKDVELRCDPISGHTALYWYRQSLGQGLEFLIYFQGNSAPDKSGLPSDRFSAERTGGSVSTLTIQRTQQEDSAVYLCASSTGQGRSNQPQHFGDGTRLSIL.

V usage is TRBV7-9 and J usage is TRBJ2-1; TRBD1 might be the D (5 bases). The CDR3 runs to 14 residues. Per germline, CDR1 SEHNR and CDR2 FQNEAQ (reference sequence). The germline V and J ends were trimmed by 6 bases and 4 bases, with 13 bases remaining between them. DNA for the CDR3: TGTGCCAGCAGTTTTGCACAGGTTTACAATGAGCAGTTCTTC. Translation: CASSFAQVYNEQFF.

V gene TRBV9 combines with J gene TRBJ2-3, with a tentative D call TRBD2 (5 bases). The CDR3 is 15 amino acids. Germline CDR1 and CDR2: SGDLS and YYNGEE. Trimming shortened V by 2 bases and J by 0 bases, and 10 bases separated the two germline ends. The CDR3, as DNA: TGTGCCAGCAGCGTCGGCGGGTCAAGCACAGATACGCAGTATTTT. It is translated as CASSVGGSSTDTQYF.

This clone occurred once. The CDR3 bases are TGCGCCAGCAGTCTTTCGACAGAGGCCACTGAAGCTTTCTTT. It specifies CASSLSTEATEAFF. This chain connects TRBV5-1 to TRBJ1-1, with D perhaps matching TRBD1 (5 bases). The CDR3 contains 14 residues. V lost 5 bases, J lost 4 bases, and 15 bases lay in between. Looked up from germline, CDR1 is SGHRS and CDR2 is YFSETQ.

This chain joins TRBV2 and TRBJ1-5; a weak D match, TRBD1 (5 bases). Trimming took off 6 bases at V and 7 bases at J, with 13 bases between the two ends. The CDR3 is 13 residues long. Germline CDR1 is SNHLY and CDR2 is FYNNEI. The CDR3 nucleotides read TGTGCCAGCAGCGTACAACAGGACCAGCCCCAGCATTTT. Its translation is CASSVQQDQPQHF.

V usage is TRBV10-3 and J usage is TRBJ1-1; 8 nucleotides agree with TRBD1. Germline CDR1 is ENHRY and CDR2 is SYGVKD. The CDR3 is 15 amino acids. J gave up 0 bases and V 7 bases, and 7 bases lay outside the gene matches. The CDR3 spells CAIKSQGAVNTEAFF. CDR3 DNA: TGTGCCATCAAGTCGCAGGGGGCGGTGAACACTGAAGCTTTCTTT.

For the CDR3, the DNA is TGTGCCAGCAACAGGGCCCAGGGTACCCTCCACTTT. Its translation: CASNRAQGTLHF. The genes are TRBV25-1 and TRBJ1-6, with D perhaps matching TRBD1 (6 bases). Germline CDR1 is MGHDK and CDR2 is SYGVNS. Deletions cut 7 bases from V and 14 bases from J, with 15 bases between. The CDR3 spans 12 residues.

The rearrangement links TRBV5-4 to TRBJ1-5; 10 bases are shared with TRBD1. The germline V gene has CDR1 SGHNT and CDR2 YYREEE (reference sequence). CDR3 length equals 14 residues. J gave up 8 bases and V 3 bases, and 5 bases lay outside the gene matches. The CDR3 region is CASSSRDRGEPQHF. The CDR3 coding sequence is TGTGCCAGCAGCTCCCGGGACAGGGGTGAGCCCCAGCATTTT.

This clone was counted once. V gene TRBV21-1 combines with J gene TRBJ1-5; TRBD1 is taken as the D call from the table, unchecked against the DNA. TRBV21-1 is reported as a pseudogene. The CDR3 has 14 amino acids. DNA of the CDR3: TGTGCCAGCCCTACGGACAGGGCGGATCAGCCCCAGCATTTT. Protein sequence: CASPTDRADQPQHF.

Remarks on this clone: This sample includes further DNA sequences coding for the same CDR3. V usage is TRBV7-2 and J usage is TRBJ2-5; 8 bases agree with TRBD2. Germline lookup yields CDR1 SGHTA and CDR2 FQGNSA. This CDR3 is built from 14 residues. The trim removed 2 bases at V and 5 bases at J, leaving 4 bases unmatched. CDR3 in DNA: TGTGCCAGCAGCTTACGGGGGGGCGTGGAGACCCAGTACTTC. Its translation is CASSLRGGVETQYF. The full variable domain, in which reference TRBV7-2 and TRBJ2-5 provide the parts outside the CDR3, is GAGVSQSPSNKVTEKGKDVELRCDPISGHTALYWYRQSLGQGLEFLIYFQGNSAPDKSGLPSDRFSAERTGGSVSTLTIQRTQQEDSAVYLCASSLRGGVETQYFGPGTRLLVL.

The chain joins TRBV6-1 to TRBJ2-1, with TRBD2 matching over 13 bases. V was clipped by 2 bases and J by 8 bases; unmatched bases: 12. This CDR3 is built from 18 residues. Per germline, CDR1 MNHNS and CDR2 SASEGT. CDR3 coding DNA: TGTGCCAGCAGTGAACTTGCAAGACTAGCGGGGGGCCAGGATGAGCAGTTCTTC. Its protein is CASSELARLAGGQDEQFF.

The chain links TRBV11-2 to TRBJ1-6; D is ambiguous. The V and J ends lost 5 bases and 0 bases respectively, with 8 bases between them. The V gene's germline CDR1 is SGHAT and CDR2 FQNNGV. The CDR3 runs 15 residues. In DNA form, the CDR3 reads TGTGCCAGCAGCCGCCAGGTCTCCTATAATTCACCCCTCCACTTT. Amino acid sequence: CASSRQVSYNSPLHF. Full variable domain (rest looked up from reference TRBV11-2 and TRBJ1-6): EAGVAQSPRYKIIEKRQSVAFWCNPISGHATLYWYQQILGQGPKLLIQFQNNGVVDDSQLPKDRFSAERLKGVDSTLKIQPAKLEDSAVYLCASSRQVSYNSPLHFGNGTRLTVT.

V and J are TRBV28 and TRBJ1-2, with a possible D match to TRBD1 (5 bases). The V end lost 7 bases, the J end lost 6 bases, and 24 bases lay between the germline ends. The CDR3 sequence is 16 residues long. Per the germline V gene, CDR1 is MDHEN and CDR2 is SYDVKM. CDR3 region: CASIAAAAGRTDGYTF. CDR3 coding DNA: TGTGCCAGCATCGCTGCAGCAGCGGGGCGCACGGATGGCTACACCTTC.

The CDR3 here is CASSGLQGGYTF. Here the CDR3 DNA reads TGTGCCAGCAGCGGACTACAGGGGGGCTACACCTTC. V usage is TRBV7-9 and J usage is TRBJ1-2; 7 positions match TRBD1. The CDR3 consists of 12 residues. Germline values: CDR1 SEHNR, CDR2 FQNEAQ (reference sequence). J was trimmed by 8 bases and V by 5 bases; bases with no gene match: 5.

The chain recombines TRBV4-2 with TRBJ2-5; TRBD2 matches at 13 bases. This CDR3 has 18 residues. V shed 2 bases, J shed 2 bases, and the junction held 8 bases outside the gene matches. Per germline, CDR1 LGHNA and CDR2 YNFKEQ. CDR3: CASSQLGLAGAGQETQYF. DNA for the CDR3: TGTGCCAGCAGCCAACTAGGACTAGCGGGGGCCGGGCAAGAGACCCAGTACTTC.

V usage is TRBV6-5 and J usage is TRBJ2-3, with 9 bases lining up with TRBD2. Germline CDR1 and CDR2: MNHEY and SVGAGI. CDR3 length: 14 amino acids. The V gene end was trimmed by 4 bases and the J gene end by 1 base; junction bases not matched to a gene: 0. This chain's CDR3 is CASSLAGGTDTQYF. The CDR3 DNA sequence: TGTGCCAGCAGTTTAGCGGGGGGCACAGATACGCAGTATTTT.

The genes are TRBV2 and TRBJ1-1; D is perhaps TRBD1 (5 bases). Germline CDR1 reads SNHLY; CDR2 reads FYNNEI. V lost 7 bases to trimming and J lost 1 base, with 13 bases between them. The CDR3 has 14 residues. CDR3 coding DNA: TGTGCCAGCACCTTTGGGGGGGGGAACACTGAAGCTTTCTTT. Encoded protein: CASTFGGGNTEAFF.

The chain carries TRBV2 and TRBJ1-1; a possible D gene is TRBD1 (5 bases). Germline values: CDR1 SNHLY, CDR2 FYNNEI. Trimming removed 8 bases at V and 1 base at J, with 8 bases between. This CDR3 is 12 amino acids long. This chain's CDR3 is CASGRGNTEAFF. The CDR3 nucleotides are TGTGCCAGCGGTAGGGGGAACACTGAAGCTTTCTTT.

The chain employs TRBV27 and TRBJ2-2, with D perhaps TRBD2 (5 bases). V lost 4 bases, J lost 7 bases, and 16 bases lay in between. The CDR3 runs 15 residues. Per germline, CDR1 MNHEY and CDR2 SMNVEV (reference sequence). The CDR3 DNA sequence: TGTGCCAGCAGTTCCCTGGTAGGCGAGGGCGGGGAGCTGTTTTTT. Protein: CASSSLVGEGGELFF.

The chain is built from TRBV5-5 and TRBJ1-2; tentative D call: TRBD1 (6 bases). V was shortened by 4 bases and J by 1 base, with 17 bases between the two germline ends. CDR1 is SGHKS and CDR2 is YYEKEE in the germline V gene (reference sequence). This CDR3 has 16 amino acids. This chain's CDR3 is CASSPAPGQNNYGYTF. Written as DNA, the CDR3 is TGTGCCAGCAGCCCGGCCCCCGGACAGAATAACTATGGCTACACCTTC.

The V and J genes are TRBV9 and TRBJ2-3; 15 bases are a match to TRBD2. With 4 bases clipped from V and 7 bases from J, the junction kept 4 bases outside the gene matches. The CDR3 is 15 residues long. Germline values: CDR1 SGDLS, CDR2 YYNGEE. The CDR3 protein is CASSMGTSGGYTQYF. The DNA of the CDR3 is TGTGCCAGCAGCATGGGGACTAGCGGGGGGTATACGCAGTATTTT. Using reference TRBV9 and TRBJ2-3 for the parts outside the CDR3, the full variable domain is DSGVTQTPKHLITATGQRVTLRCSPRSGDLSVYWYQQSLDQGLQFLIQYYNGEERAKGNILERFSAQQFPDLHSELNLSSLELGDSALYFCASSMGTSGGYTQYFGPGTRLTVL.

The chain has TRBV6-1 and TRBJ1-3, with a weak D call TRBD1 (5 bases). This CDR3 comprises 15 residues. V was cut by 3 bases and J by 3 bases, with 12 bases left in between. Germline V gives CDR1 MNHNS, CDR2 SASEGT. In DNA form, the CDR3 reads TGTGCCAGCAGTGATGCGGGGGTCTATGGAAACACCATATATTTT. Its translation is CASSDAGVYGNTIYF.

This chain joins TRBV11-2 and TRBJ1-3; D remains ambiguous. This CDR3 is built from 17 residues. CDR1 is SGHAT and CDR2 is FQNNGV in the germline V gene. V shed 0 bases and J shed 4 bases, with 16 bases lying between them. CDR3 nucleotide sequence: TGTGCCAGCAGCTTAGATCGAACTGTCGTCTCGGGAAACACCATATATTTT. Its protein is CASSLDRTVVSGNTIYF.

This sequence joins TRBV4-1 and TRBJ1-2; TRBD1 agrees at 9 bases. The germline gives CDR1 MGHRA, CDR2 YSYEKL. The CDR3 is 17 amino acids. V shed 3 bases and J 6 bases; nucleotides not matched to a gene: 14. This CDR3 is CASSQGAWDRAVDGYTF. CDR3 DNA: TGCGCCAGCAGCCAGGGTGCCTGGGACAGGGCGGTGGATGGCTACACCTTC.

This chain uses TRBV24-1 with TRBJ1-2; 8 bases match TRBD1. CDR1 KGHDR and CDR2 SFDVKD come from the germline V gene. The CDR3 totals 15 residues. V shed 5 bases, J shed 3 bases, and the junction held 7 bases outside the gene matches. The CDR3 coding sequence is TGTGCCACCAGTGCCTCGGACAGGGATGACTATGGCTACACCTTC. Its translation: CATSASDRDDYGYTF.

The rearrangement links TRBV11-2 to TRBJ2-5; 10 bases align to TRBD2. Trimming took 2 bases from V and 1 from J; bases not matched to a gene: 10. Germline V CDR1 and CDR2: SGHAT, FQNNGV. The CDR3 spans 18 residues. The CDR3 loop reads CASSLYKSSGGRQETQYF. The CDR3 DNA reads TGTGCCAGCAGCTTATATAAGTCTAGCGGGGGACGCCAAGAGACCCAGTACTTC. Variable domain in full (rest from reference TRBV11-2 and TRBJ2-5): EAGVAQSPRYKIIEKRQSVAFWCNPISGHATLYWYQQILGQGPKLLIQFQNNGVVDDSQLPKDRFSAERLKGVDSTLKIQPAKLEDSAVYLCASSLYKSSGGRQETQYFGPGTRLLVL.

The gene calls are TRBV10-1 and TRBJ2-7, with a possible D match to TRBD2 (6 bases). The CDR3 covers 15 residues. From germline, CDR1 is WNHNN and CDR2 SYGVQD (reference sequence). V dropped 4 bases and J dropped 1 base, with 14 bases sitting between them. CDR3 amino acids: CASSGTGLPSYEQYV. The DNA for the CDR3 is TGCGCCAGCAGTGGGACGGGACTCCCGTCCTACGAGCAGTACGTC.

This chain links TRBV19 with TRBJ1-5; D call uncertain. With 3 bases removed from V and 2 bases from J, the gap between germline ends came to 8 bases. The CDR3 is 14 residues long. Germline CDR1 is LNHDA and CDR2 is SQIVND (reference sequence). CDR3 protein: CASSIPSRNQPQHF. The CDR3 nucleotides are TGTGCCAGTAGTATTCCGAGCCGCAATCAGCCCCAGCATTTT.

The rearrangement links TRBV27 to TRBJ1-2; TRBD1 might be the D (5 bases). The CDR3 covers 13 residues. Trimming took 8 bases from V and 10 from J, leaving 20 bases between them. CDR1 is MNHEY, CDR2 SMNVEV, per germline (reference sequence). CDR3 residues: CASRQQVGFDYTF. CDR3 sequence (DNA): TGTGCCAGCCGCCAACAGGTCGGTTTTGACTACACCTTC.

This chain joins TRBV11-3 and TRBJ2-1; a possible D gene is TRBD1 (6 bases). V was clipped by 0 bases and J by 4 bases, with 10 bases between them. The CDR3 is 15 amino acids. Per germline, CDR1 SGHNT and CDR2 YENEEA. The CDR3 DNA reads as TGTGCCAGCAGCTTAGAAACTACAGGGTACAATGAGCAGTTCTTC. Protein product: CASSLETTGYNEQFF.